The 8 T cell receptor beta chains presented below share a single source sample, sequenced in a study of identical twins. Each CDR3 protein is one row after TCRdb ran MiXCR on the 5' RACE reads. The profile shows 1.5 million or so distinct CDR3 sequences, around a third of them singletons. The sample consisted of cord blood. Receptors originate from a newborn girl in good health.

Many counts were recorded for this clonotype. The chain couples TRBV10-3 to TRBJ2-1, with D perhaps matching TRBD2 (5 bases). The CDR3 totals 12 residues. V was shortened by 2 bases and J by 6 bases, with 5 bases between the two germline ends. Germline CDR1 ENHRY, CDR2 SYGVKD. CDR3 DNA sequence: TGTGCCATCAGTGAGACTAGCAATGAGCAGTTCTTC. The encoded protein is CAISETSNEQFF.

V is TRBV12-3 or TRBV12-4 and J is TRBJ2-5; a possible D gene is TRBD2 (6 bases). V lost 6 bases and J lost 0, with 8 bases in between. This CDR3 has 13 residues. CDR3 DNA: TGTGCCAGCAGGTCTAGCGACCAAGAGACCCAGTACTTC. Amino acid sequence: CASRSSDQETQYF.

The CDR3 loop is CASSEGTGAYEQYF. CDR3 coding DNA: TGTGCCAGCAGTGAGGGGACAGGGGCCTACGAGCAGTACTTC. This chain uses TRBV25-1 with TRBJ2-7; 10 positions agree with TRBD1. This CDR3 has 14 residues. Germline CDR1 MGHDK, CDR2 SYGVNS. V was pared by 3 bases and J by 2 bases, with 1 base of the junction left unmatched.

CDR3 bases: TGTGCCAGCAGCAAAGGGGACTGTCAAGGGAGCGCGAGCACAGATACGCAGTATTTT. Amino acid sequence: CASSKGDCQGSASTDTQYF. This sequence joins TRBV21-1 and TRBJ2-3; the listed D gene, TRBD2, was not tested against the DNA. TRBV21-1 counts as a pseudogene. There are 19 residues in the CDR3.

This chain joins TRBV3-1 and TRBJ2-1; weak D call: TRBD2 (7 bases). V lost 3 bases, J lost 12 bases, and 24 bases lay in between. Germline V gives CDR1 LGHDT, CDR2 YNNKEL (reference sequence). CDR3 length: 16 residues. The chain's CDR3 is CASSHRGAVVLDGQFF. The DNA of the CDR3 is TGTGCCAGCAGCCACCGGGGGGCCGTGGTCCTCGATGGGCAGTTCTTC.

Note on this clonotype: The germline gene is not matched at one end of the junction; a read error may be the cause. The chain employs TRBV2 and TRBJ2-3; TRBD2 aligns across 7 bases. The CDR3 contains 14 residues. Germline-derived CDR1 and CDR2 are SNHLY and FYNNEI. This CDR3 is CTSKRRLAADTQYF. CDR3 in DNA: TGTACCAGCAAAAGGAGACTAGCTGCAGATACGCAGTATTTT.

Comments on this clonotype: The junction differs from germline at one of its ends, possibly a read error. This sequence joins TRBV28 and TRBJ2-1; 8 bases align to TRBD2. Germline CDR1 reads MDHEN; CDR2 reads SYDVKM. The CDR3 extends over 15 amino acids. DNA of the CDR3: TGTGCCAGCAGTTTAGCGGGAGGAGCTTACAATGAGCGGTTCTTC. It is translated as CASSLAGGAYNERFF.

The rearrangement links TRBV5-1 to TRBJ2-7, with 7 positions matching TRBD1. Germline V gives CDR1 SGHRS, CDR2 YFSETQ. The trim removed 8 bases at V and 3 bases at J, leaving 17 bases unmatched. The CDR3 totals 16 residues. In nucleotides, the CDR3 is TGCGCCAGGGGGATTTCTGCAGGGGGAATCGTCTACGAGCAGTACTTC. Translating gives CARGISAGGIVYEQYF.